These T cell receptor beta chains were read from a single sample in a study of cytomegalovirus exposure and HLA in healthy donors. TCRdb keeps only in-frame clones here, not all; method: immunoSEQ multiplex PCR. The top ten hold roughly 8.2% of the sample, which has 90,000 to 120,000 clones, about three quarters seen once. The source material was PBMCs. The receptors here all came from a man aged 30 to 39 in good health and CMV-seronegative. The CDR3 runs from the conserved cysteine through the conserved F or W. Each record gives: J gene, clone size, V gene, D gene, CDR3 protein, CDR3 DNA. The D gene is left open where the match is weak. Where a row states a size, it is once, few, many or the class of an expanded clone; other rows omit it.

j_gene: TRBJ2-7
abundance: -
v_gene: TRBV6-1
d_gene: -
CDR3aa: CASSDPREGLYEQYF
CDR3nt: TGTGCCAGCAGTGACCCCAGGGAAGGTTTGTACGAGCAGTACTTC

j_gene: TRBJ1-2
abundance: -
v_gene: TRBV27
d_gene: -
CDR3aa: CASSLSMGANYGYTF
CDR3nt: TGTGCCAGCAGTTTATCGATGGGCGCTAACTATGGCTACACCTTC

j_gene: TRBJ2-3
abundance: -
v_gene: TRBV18
d_gene: -
CDR3aa: CASSPPGQGTDTQYF
CDR3nt: TGTGCCAGCTCACCCCCAGGCCAGGGAACAGATACGCAGTATTTT

j_gene: TRBJ2-7
abundance: few
v_gene: TRBV2
d_gene: TRBD2
CDR3aa: CASSGLAGYEQYF
CDR3nt: TGTGCCAGCAGCGGACTAGCGGGATACGAGCAGTACTTC

j_gene: TRBJ1-2
abundance: few
v_gene: TRBV6-6
d_gene: -
CDR3aa: CASSYPGGGYTF
CDR3nt: TGTGCCAGCAGTTACCCGGGAGGTGGCTACACCTTC

j_gene: TRBJ2-5
abundance: -
v_gene: TRBV7-3
d_gene: -
CDR3aa: CASSLSHTVGGQETQYF
CDR3nt: TGTGCCAGCAGCTTATCCCACACGGTCGGGGGACAAGAGACCCAGTACTTC

j_gene: TRBJ2-7
abundance: -
v_gene: TRBV6-1
d_gene: TRBD1
CDR3aa: CASSESWTGNYEQYF
CDR3nt: TGTGCCAGCAGTGAGTCTTGGACAGGGAACTACGAGCAGTACTTC

j_gene: TRBJ2-7
abundance: few
v_gene: TRBV5-3
d_gene: TRBD2
CDR3aa: CARSLPLSKRGVYEQYF
CDR3nt: TGTGCCAGAAGCTTGCCCCTGTCTAAGCGGGGGGTCTACGAGCAGTACTTC

j_gene: TRBJ2-7
abundance: -
v_gene: TRBV7-9
d_gene: -
CDR3aa: CASSKTGYEQYF
CDR3nt: TGTGCCAGCAGCAAAACAGGGTACGAGCAGTACTTC

j_gene: TRBJ2-2
abundance: -
v_gene: TRBV7-9
d_gene: -
CDR3aa: CASMGGVNTGELFF
CDR3nt: TGTGCCAGCATGGGCGGGGTGAACACCGGGGAGCTGTTTTTT

j_gene: TRBJ2-5
abundance: -
v_gene: TRBV18
d_gene: TRBD2
CDR3aa: CASSGLAGQETQYF
CDR3nt: TGTGCCAGCTCAGGACTAGCGGGGCAAGAGACCCAGTACTTC

j_gene: TRBJ2-2
abundance: few
v_gene: TRBV5-5
d_gene: -
CDR3aa: CASSPAGETGELFF
CDR3nt: TGTGCCAGCAGCCCTGCAGGGGAAACCGGGGAGCTGTTTTTT

j_gene: TRBJ2-1
abundance: -
v_gene: TRBV11-2
d_gene: TRBD2
CDR3aa: CASRHLSGRNTYDEQFF
CDR3nt: TGTGCCAGCAGACATCTTAGCGGGAGAAATACGTATGATGAGCAGTTCTTC

j_gene: TRBJ2-2
abundance: once
v_gene: TRBV10-1
d_gene: TRBD2
CDR3aa: CASRASGGTGELFF
CDR3nt: TGCGCCAGCAGGGCTAGCGGAGGCACCGGGGAGCTGTTTTTT

j_gene: TRBJ1-2
abundance: -
v_gene: TRBV19
d_gene: TRBD1
CDR3aa: CASSNGQGNYGYTF
CDR3nt: TGTGCCAGTAGTAATGGACAGGGCAACTATGGCTACACCTTC

j_gene: TRBJ2-7
abundance: few
v_gene: TRBV5-1
d_gene: -
CDR3aa: CASSGGNEQYF
CDR3nt: TGCGCCAGCAGTGGGGGGAACGAGCAGTACTTC

j_gene: TRBJ1-4
abundance: -
v_gene: TRBV10-3
d_gene: TRBD1
CDR3aa: CAISEAGTGTEKLFF
CDR3nt: TGTGCCATCAGTGAGGCCGGGACAGGGACTGAAAAACTGTTTTTT

j_gene: TRBJ2-5
abundance: once
v_gene: TRBV29-1
d_gene: -
CDR3aa: CSGSGTPGSETQYF
CDR3nt: TGCAGCGGGTCCGGGACTCCTGGGTCCGAGACCCAGTACTTC

j_gene: TRBJ2-1
abundance: -
v_gene: TRBV7-3
d_gene: TRBD2
CDR3aa: CASASSPSGEQFF
CDR3nt: TGTGCCAGCGCATCATCCCCTAGCGGGGAGCAGTTCTTC

j_gene: TRBJ2-6
abundance: once
v_gene: TRBV7-9
d_gene: -
CDR3aa: CASSPDTHFSGANVLTF
CDR3nt: TGTGCCAGCAGCCCGGACACGCATTTCTCTGGGGCCAACGTCCTGACTTTC

j_gene: TRBJ1-2
abundance: -
v_gene: TRBV12-5
d_gene: TRBD1
CDR3aa: CASGRDRANYGYTF
CDR3nt: TGTGCTAGTGGTCGCGACAGGGCTAACTATGGCTACACCTTC

j_gene: TRBJ2-2
abundance: -
v_gene: TRBV2
d_gene: -
CDR3aa: CASLQGSNTGELFF
CDR3nt: TGTGCCAGTCTACAGGGCTCGAACACCGGGGAGCTGTTTTTT

j_gene: TRBJ1-2
abundance: -
v_gene: TRBV28
d_gene: -
CDR3aa: CASSFKGNYGYTF
CDR3nt: TGTGCCAGCAGTTTCAAGGGGAACTATGGCTACACCTTC

j_gene: TRBJ2-7
abundance: few
v_gene: TRBV9
d_gene: TRBD2
CDR3aa: CASSVGDWGGNEQYF
CDR3nt: TGTGCCAGCAGCGTAGGGGACTGGGGGGGAAACGAGCAGTACTTC

j_gene: TRBJ1-6
abundance: -
v_gene: TRBV19
d_gene: TRBD1
CDR3aa: CASSVDRGGNSPLHF
CDR3nt: TGTGCCAGTAGTGTGGACAGGGGTGGCAATTCACCCCTCCACTTT

j_gene: TRBJ1-5
abundance: few
v_gene: TRBV6-5
d_gene: TRBD1
CDR3aa: CASSYSITGQGAPQHF
CDR3nt: TGTGCCAGCAGTTACTCGATTACCGGACAGGGTGCGCCCCAGCATTTT

j_gene: TRBJ1-1
abundance: -
v_gene: TRBV9
d_gene: -
CDR3aa: CASSVGAGNLNTEAFF
CDR3nt: TGTGCCAGCAGCGTAGGCGCAGGGAATTTGAACACTGAAGCTTTCTTT

j_gene: TRBJ2-7
abundance: -
v_gene: TRBV28
d_gene: TRBD2
CDR3aa: CASSSTSTSQYEQYF
CDR3nt: TGTGCCAGCAGTTCTACCTCGACTAGCCAGTACGAGCAGTACTTC

j_gene: TRBJ1-5
abundance: -
v_gene: TRBV2
d_gene: TRBD1
CDR3aa: CASSSQGAAGQPQHF
CDR3nt: TGTGCCAGCAGCTCACAGGGGGCCGCCGGTCAGCCCCAGCATTTT

j_gene: TRBJ1-5
abundance: -
v_gene: TRBV28
d_gene: -
CDR3aa: CASSSYRVGGNQPQHF
CDR3nt: TGTGCCAGCAGTTCCTACAGGGTTGGTGGCAATCAGCCCCAGCATTTT

j_gene: TRBJ2-1
abundance: -
v_gene: TRBV27
d_gene: TRBD2
CDR3aa: CASSGLAGSDEQFF
CDR3nt: TGTGCCAGCTCCGGACTAGCGGGATCCGATGAGCAGTTCTTC

j_gene: TRBJ1-5
abundance: few
v_gene: TRBV4-2
d_gene: -
CDR3aa: CASSRGGGQPQHF
CDR3nt: TGTGCCAGCAGCCGGGGCGGGGGACAGCCCCAGCATTTT

j_gene: TRBJ2-7
abundance: once
v_gene: TRBV6-1
d_gene: -
CDR3aa: CASHARAEIGDEQYF
CDR3nt: TGTGCCAGCCACGCACGTGCCGAGATAGGGGACGAGCAGTACTTC

j_gene: TRBJ2-7
abundance: -
v_gene: TRBV7-6
d_gene: -
CDR3aa: CASSLEAAASYEQYF
CDR3nt: TGTGCCAGCAGCTTAGAGGCGGCTGCTTCCTACGAGCAGTACTTC

j_gene: TRBJ2-5
abundance: -
v_gene: TRBV7-8
d_gene: TRBD1
CDR3aa: CASSFRDRDETQYF
CDR3nt: TGTGCCAGCAGCTTCCGGGACAGGGACGAGACCCAGTACTTC

j_gene: TRBJ2-5
abundance: once
v_gene: TRBV10-3
d_gene: -
CDR3aa: CAIRPDSSGETQYF
CDR3nt: TGTGCCATCAGGCCCGATAGCTCAGGGGAGACCCAGTACTTC

j_gene: TRBJ1-2
abundance: -
v_gene: TRBV6-8
d_gene: -
CDR3aa: CASSYSTGGREGNYGYTF
CDR3nt: TGTGCCAGCAGTTACTCGACTGGCGGCAGGGAAGGTAACTATGGCTACACCTTC

j_gene: TRBJ1-5
abundance: -
v_gene: TRBV30
d_gene: TRBD1
CDR3aa: CAWSAGTGGFQPQHF
CDR3nt: TGTGCCTGGAGTGCCGGGACAGGGGGCTTTCAGCCCCAGCATTTT

j_gene: TRBJ2-7
abundance: -
v_gene: TRBV19
d_gene: -
CDR3aa: CASARGISYEQYF
CDR3nt: TGTGCCAGTGCCCGGGGTATCTCCTACGAGCAGTACTTC

j_gene: TRBJ2-1
abundance: -
v_gene: TRBV9
d_gene: -
CDR3aa: CASSESGLYRNNEQFF
CDR3nt: TGTGCCAGCAGCGAATCCGGGCTGTACAGGAACAATGAGCAGTTCTTC

j_gene: TRBJ2-7
abundance: few
v_gene: TRBV7-2
d_gene: TRBD1
CDR3aa: CASSLGTGTVEQYF
CDR3nt: TGTGCCAGCAGCTTAGGGACAGGGACTGTCGAGCAGTACTTC

j_gene: TRBJ1-4
abundance: few
v_gene: TRBV6-6
d_gene: -
CDR3aa: CASSYSLEKLFF
CDR3nt: TGTGCCAGCAGTTACTCTCTCGAAAAACTGTTTTTT

j_gene: TRBJ2-1
abundance: -
v_gene: TRBV7-9
d_gene: -
CDR3aa: CASSLVGLDEQFF
CDR3nt: TGTGCCAGCAGCTTAGTGGGGCTGGATGAGCAGTTCTTC

j_gene: TRBJ1-2
abundance: -
v_gene: TRBV28
d_gene: TRBD1
CDR3aa: CASRTPGQGLYGYTF
CDR3nt: TGTGCCAGCAGAACTCCGGGACAGGGGCTCTATGGCTACACCTTC

j_gene: TRBJ1-2
abundance: few
v_gene: TRBV7-9
d_gene: -
CDR3aa: CASSLIGGENGYTF
CDR3nt: TGTGCCAGCAGCTTAATTGGGGGGGAGAATGGCTACACCTTC

j_gene: TRBJ2-1
abundance: -
v_gene: TRBV6-5
d_gene: -
CDR3aa: CATEAYNEQFF
CDR3nt: TGTGCCACCGAGGCCTACAATGAGCAGTTCTTC

j_gene: TRBJ2-1
abundance: -
v_gene: TRBV27
d_gene: -
CDR3aa: CASSALSSYNEQFF
CDR3nt: TGTGCCAGCAGTGCATTGAGCTCCTACAATGAGCAGTTCTTC

j_gene: TRBJ2-2
abundance: -
v_gene: TRBV2
d_gene: TRBD1
CDR3aa: CASRGGQGTTGELFF
CDR3nt: TGTGCCAGCAGGGGGGGACAGGGGACCACCGGGGAGCTGTTTTTT

j_gene: TRBJ2-3
abundance: few
v_gene: TRBV27
d_gene: -
CDR3aa: CASSLSAGTDTQYF
CDR3nt: TGTGCCAGCAGTTTAAGTGCGGGCACAGATACGCAGTATTTT

j_gene: TRBJ2-3
abundance: -
v_gene: TRBV9
d_gene: -
CDR3aa: CASSASIPGSDTQYF
CDR3nt: TGTGCCAGCAGCGCGTCCATCCCGGGGTCAGATACGCAGTATTTT

j_gene: TRBJ2-5
abundance: few
v_gene: TRBV9
d_gene: -
CDR3aa: CASSVGHSSNQETQYF
CDR3nt: TGTGCCAGCAGCGTAGGGCACAGTTCTAATCAAGAGACCCAGTACTTC

j_gene: TRBJ2-2
abundance: -
v_gene: TRBV2
d_gene: TRBD2
CDR3aa: CASKVGLAEAGELFF
CDR3nt: TGTGCCAGCAAGGTGGGACTAGCGGAGGCCGGGGAGCTGTTTTTT

j_gene: TRBJ1-5
abundance: once
v_gene: TRBV10-2
d_gene: TRBD1
CDR3aa: CASGLDRVQPQHF
CDR3nt: TGCGCCAGCGGCCTAGACAGGGTTCAGCCCCAGCATTTT